The 20 T cell receptor beta chains below were found in one sample sequenced in a study of blood T cell repertoires in COVID-19. Generated by immunoSEQ multiplex PCR, the TCRdb table keeps only in-frame clones and is missing some. The table has some 290,000 clones, around 85% seen once. Sequences were obtained from peripheral blood. All receptors come from a woman in her thirties with COVID-19, enrolled during active disease.

The V and J genes are TRBV10-3 and TRBJ2-3, with D possibly matching TRBD1 (5 bases). Germline-derived CDR1 and CDR2 are ENHRY and SYGVKD. Trimming removed 6 bases from V and 1 base from J, with 5 bases in between. This CDR3 is 12 amino acids long. CDR3 DNA: TGTGCCATCAGAGGGGGCACAGATACGCAGTATTTT. This encodes CAIRGGTDTQYF.

Turning to this clone: Other DNA sequences in this sample translate to the same CDR3. The chain uses TRBV5-1 and TRBJ2-5; 10 nucleotides match TRBD2. Germline CDR1 and CDR2: SGHRS and YFSETQ. This CDR3 contains 16 residues. The junction had 6 bases not matched to a gene; V was cut back by 1 base and J by 3 bases. The DNA for the CDR3 is TGCGCCAGCAGCTTGTTGGCTAGCGGGGGAGAAGAGACCCAGTACTTC. Translation gives CASSLLASGGEETQYF.

The chain joins TRBV4-1 to TRBJ2-3; possible D gene TRBD2, 5 bases. Per germline, CDR1 MGHRA and CDR2 YSYEKL. Trimming shortened V by 1 base and J by 5 bases, and 22 bases separated the two germline ends. The CDR3 is made up of 18 amino acids. The CDR3 bases are TGCGCCAGCAGCCAAGTGACCCGGGCTAGCTGGGTGATAGATACGCAGTATTTT. This encodes CASSQVTRASWVIDTQYF.

The gene calls are TRBV4-1 and TRBJ1-6; unclear D gene. The CDR3 consists of 14 residues. Germline assignment: CDR1 MGHRA and CDR2 YSYEKL. V gave up 4 bases and J gave up 10 bases, with 14 bases separating them. This CDR3 reads CASSPGQSGSPLHF. The CDR3 bases are TGCGCCAGCAGCCCGGGCCAAAGCGGATCACCCCTCCACTTT.

The J gene is TRBJ2-1, the V gene TRBV27; D is uncertain. Germline CDR1 MNHEY, CDR2 SMNVEV (reference sequence). CDR3 length: 14 amino acids. Trimming took off 6 bases at V and 2 bases at J, with 11 bases between the two ends. The CDR3 sequence is CASRTTVPYNEQFF. The CDR3 DNA reads TGTGCCAGCAGGACCACAGTTCCCTACAATGAGCAGTTCTTC.

The chain joins TRBV7-6 to TRBJ2-1, with a tentative D call TRBD2 (6 bases). Germline V gene sequence: CDR1 SGHVS, CDR2 FNYEAQ. The CDR3 runs 15 residues. V shed 1 base and J shed 3 bases, with 10 bases lying between them. The CDR3 region is CASSLGGGVYNEQFF. The CDR3 DNA follows: TGTGCCAGCAGCTTAGGCGGCGGGGTCTACAATGAGCAGTTCTTC.

This rearrangement joins TRBV29-1 to TRBJ2-7; D possibly corresponds to TRBD2 (6 bases). CDR3 length equals 16 residues. Germline V lookup: CDR1 SQVTM, CDR2 ANQGSEA. Trimming shortened V by 0 bases and J by 7 bases, and 22 bases separated the two germline ends. The CDR3 loop reads CSVEDTKIGGAAEQYF. The CDR3 DNA sequence: TGCAGCGTTGAAGACACTAAAATAGGAGGGGCCGCAGAGCAGTACTTC.

The gene calls are TRBV6-1 and TRBJ1-6, with 9 positions matching TRBD1. CDR1 is MNHNS and CDR2 is SASEGT in the germline V gene. The CDR3 runs 15 residues. Losses at the gene ends were 1 base for V and 6 bases for J; bases not matched to a gene: 1. The CDR3 sequence is CASSEEDRGNSPLHF. The CDR3, as DNA: TGTGCCAGCAGTGAAGAGGACAGGGGTAATTCACCCCTCCACTTT.

The V gene is TRBV7-9, the J gene TRBJ1-2; 9 nucleotides line up with TRBD1. CDR3 length: 14 residues. Germline-derived CDR1 and CDR2 are SEHNR and FQNEAQ (reference sequence). J lost 6 bases, V lost 8 bases, and 10 bases had no gene match. Written as DNA, the CDR3 is TGTGCCAGCGACCCGGGACAGGGATTAAATGGCTACACCTTC. This sequence encodes CASDPGQGLNGYTF.

The table lists this clone with a count of one. The chain links TRBV18 to TRBJ2-1; 8 bases agree with TRBD2. This CDR3 is built from 19 residues. V lost 3 bases, J lost 5 bases, and 18 bases stayed unmatched. Germline CDR1 reads KGHSH; CDR2 reads LQKENI. CDR3 amino acids: CASSPISLPAGAVNNEQFF. For the CDR3, the DNA is TGTGCCAGCTCACCGATCTCTCTCCCAGCGGGGGCCGTAAACAATGAGCAGTTCTTC.

The rearrangement uses TRBV24-1 and TRBJ1-2; 7 positions agree with TRBD1. Germline loops: CDR1 KGHDR, CDR2 SFDVKD. The J segment lost 7 bases and the V segment lost 4 bases, leaving 8 bases of the junction unmatched. This CDR3 is built from 14 residues. CDR3 nucleotide sequence: TGTGCCACCAGTGAGCCGACAGGGATTTCTGGCTACACCTTC. It yields the protein CATSEPTGISGYTF.

This CDR3 is CASRPTGSGNQPQHF. CDR3 sequence (DNA): TGTGCCAGCAGGCCCACAGGGAGCGGCAATCAGCCCCAGCATTTT. This rearrangement joins TRBV28 to TRBJ1-5; perhaps TRBD1 as D (6 bases). Trimming shortened V by 6 bases and J by 2 bases, and 14 bases separated the two germline ends. This CDR3 spans 15 amino acids. Germline-derived CDR1 and CDR2 are MDHEN and SYDVKM.

The V gene is TRBV24-1, the J gene TRBJ2-1, with 8 bases aligning to TRBD2. V dropped 5 bases and J dropped 9; count of bases not matched to a gene: 8. The CDR3 covers 14 residues. In germline, CDR1 is KGHDR, CDR2 SFDVKD. CDR3 DNA sequence: TGTGCCACCAGTGGAACTAGCGGAGGGAGTGAGCAGTTCTTC. Translating gives CATSGTSGGSEQFF.

The chain combines TRBV5-6 with TRBJ2-2, with 9 positions matching TRBD2. Germline V gene data show CDR1 as SGHDT and CDR2 as YYEEEE. This CDR3 has 13 amino acids. The V gene end was trimmed by 6 bases and the J gene end by 6 bases; junction bases not matched to a gene: 3. The CDR3 spells CASTKRGAGELFF. For the CDR3, the DNA is TGTGCCAGCACTAAGCGGGGGGCCGGGGAGCTGTTTTTT.

This rearrangement joins TRBV2 to TRBJ2-5; D unresolved. V was clipped by 6 bases and J by 3 bases, with 11 bases between them. Germline-derived CDR1 and CDR2 are SNHLY and FYNNEI. The CDR3 loop spans 13 amino acids. As DNA, the CDR3 is TGTGCCAGCAGCCCCCGAGGAGAAGAGACCCAGTACTTC. It translates to CASSPRGEETQYF.

The chain joins TRBV7-2 to TRBJ2-3; 9 bases align to TRBD2. J was trimmed by 1 base and V by 4 bases; bases with no gene match: 3. The CDR3 has 15 amino acids. CDR1 is SGHTA and CDR2 is FQGNSA in the germline V gene. For the CDR3, the DNA is TGTGCCAGCAGCTATCGGACTAGCGGCACAGATACGCAGTATTTT. Residues: CASSYRTSGTDTQYF.

The rearrangement uses TRBV4-1 and TRBJ2-7, with 10 bases identical to TRBD1. CDR3 length: 15 residues. Germline V CDR1 and CDR2: MGHRA, YSYEKL. V gave up 3 bases and J gave up 7 bases; unmatched junction bases: 9. The CDR3 coding sequence is TGCGCCAGCAGCCAGACCTGGGACAGGGGTTCGGAGCAGTACTTC. Its translation is CASSQTWDRGSEQYF.

The chain carries TRBV6-6 and TRBJ1-2, with unresolved D. In germline, CDR1 is MNHNY, CDR2 SVGAGI (reference sequence). This CDR3 spans 12 amino acids. Trimming pared 11 bases from V and 4 bases from J, leaving 14 bases between. The CDR3 DNA follows: TGTGCCGGTTCTGGTGGCCGCTATGGCTACACCTTC. It codes for CAGSGGRYGYTF.

This chain uses TRBV27 with TRBJ1-6; perhaps TRBD1 as D (6 bases). The CDR3 has 14 amino acids. The V and J ends lost 6 bases and 8 bases respectively, with 14 bases between them. The V gene's germline CDR1 is MNHEY and CDR2 SMNVEV (reference sequence). CDR3 protein: CASSELNRDSPLHF. In DNA, the CDR3 is TGTGCCAGCAGCGAACTAAACAGGGATTCACCCCTCCACTTT.

This clone was observed once. V and J are TRBV19 and TRBJ1-6; TRBD1 is a possible D gene (5 bases). V was shortened by 5 bases and J by 8 bases, with 10 bases between the two germline ends. Per the germline V gene, CDR1 is LNHDA and CDR2 is SQIVND (reference sequence). The CDR3 totals 13 residues. For the CDR3, the DNA is TGTGCCAGTAGTTTGGACACCTATTCACCCCTCCACTTT. It encodes CASSLDTYSPLHF. The variable domain in full, with the rest retrieved from reference TRBV19 and TRBJ1-6, is DGGITQSPKYLFRKEGQNVTLSCEQNLNHDAMYWYRQDPGQGLRLIYYSQIVNDFQKGDIAEGYSVSREKKESFPLTVTSAQKNPTAFYLCASSLDTYSPLHFGNGTRLTVT.